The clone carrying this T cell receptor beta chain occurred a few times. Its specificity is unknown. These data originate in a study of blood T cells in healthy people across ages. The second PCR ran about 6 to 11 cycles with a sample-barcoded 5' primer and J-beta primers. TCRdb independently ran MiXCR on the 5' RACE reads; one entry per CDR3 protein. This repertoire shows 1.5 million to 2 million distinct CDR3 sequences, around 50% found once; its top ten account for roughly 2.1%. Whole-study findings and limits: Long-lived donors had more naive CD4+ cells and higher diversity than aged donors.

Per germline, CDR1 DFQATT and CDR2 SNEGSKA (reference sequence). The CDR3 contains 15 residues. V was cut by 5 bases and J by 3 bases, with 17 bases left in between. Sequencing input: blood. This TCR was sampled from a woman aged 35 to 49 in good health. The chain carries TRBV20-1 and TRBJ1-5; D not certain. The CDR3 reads CSAEKRGRVNQPQHF. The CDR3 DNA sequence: TGCAGTGCTGAGAAGCGGGGAAGAGTCAATCAGCCCCAGCATTTT.